This T cell receptor (beta chain) was identified in a study of radiation and T cells in renal cell carcinoma. Study context: Nephrectomy followed 15 Gy stereotactic body radiation by 4 weeks. Whole-study results and caveats: From baseline, blood top tumor clonotypes peaked at 2 weeks post-radiation. No pretreatment tumor biopsies were available for baseline clonotypes.

The CDR3 contains 13 residues. Germline values: CDR1 MNHEY, CDR2 SVGAGI. The sample's time point: baseline pretreatment blood. Treatment reported: 15 Gy SBRT to primary tumor, nephrectomy 4 weeks later. The patient's renal cell carcinoma had clear cell pathology. Method: immunoSEQ multiplex PCR; TCRdb's copy keeps in-frame clones and lacks some. The sample yields about 130,000 clones, 82% seen once. Notes on this clone: Its cognate antigen is unknown. One end of the junction varies from germline; a read error may be responsible.

The sequence came from a woman in her sixties or seventies with renal cell carcinoma. This material consisted of blood, taken from a patient whose treatment included radiotherapy and nephrectomy. V gene TRBV6-5 combines with J gene TRBJ1-5; no clear D gene. Here the CDR3 DNA reads TGTGCCAGCAGCTCGACCTCGCAACAGCCCCGGCATTTT. It is translated as CASSSTSQQPRHF.